The 10 T cell receptor beta chains presented below share a single source sample, sequenced in a study of blood T cell repertoires in COVID-19. Profiling relied on immunoSEQ multiplex PCR, and the TCRdb table lists in-frame clones only, not all of them. Of fewer than 500,000 clones listed, about 90% were seen once; the top ten hold roughly 0.7%. Sequenced: PBMCs or T cells enriched from blood (not recorded which). The receptors stem from a woman aged 18-29 years who had recovered from COVID-19.

The chain employs TRBV7-2 and TRBJ2-7; TRBD1 aligns across 7 bases. The CDR3 spans 15 residues. Germline CDR1 is SGHTA and CDR2 is FQGNSA. The V segment lost 2 bases and the J segment 0 bases; nucleotides outside the gene matches: 4. The CDR3 protein is CASSLLAGGSYEQYF. DNA for the CDR3: TGTGCCAGCAGCTTATTGGCAGGGGGCTCCTACGAGCAGTACTTC.

The chain couples TRBV25-1 to TRBJ2-7, with D possibly being TRBD1 (6 bases). The germline V gene has CDR1 MGHDK and CDR2 SYGVNS. The ends were cut back, 4 bases at V and 0 bases at J, with 7 bases in the middle. There are 13 residues in the CDR3. CDR3 in amino acids: CASSADSSYEQYF. The DNA for the CDR3 is TGTGCCAGCAGTGCGGACAGCTCCTACGAGCAGTACTTC.

The rearrangement joins TRBV28 to TRBJ2-3, with 11 bases fitting TRBD2. V gave up 5 bases and J gave up 2 bases; unmatched junction bases: 6. The CDR3 consists of 16 residues. CDR1 and CDR2 (germline): MDHEN, SYDVKM. The CDR3 sequence is CASSPQTSGTTDTQYF. In DNA, the CDR3 is TGTGCCAGCAGTCCCCAGACTAGCGGGACCACAGATACGCAGTATTTT.

In this sample, this clone turned up once. The chain couples TRBV5-1 to TRBJ2-7; 8 bases are a match to TRBD1. V shed 4 bases and J 5 bases; nucleotides not matched to a gene: 2. Germline CDR1 reads SGHRS; CDR2 reads YFSETQ. The CDR3 extends over 12 amino acids. The DNA for the CDR3 is TGCGCCAGCAGCCCGACAGGGGACGAGCAGTACTTC. It translates to CASSPTGDEQYF. Filled out from reference TRBV5-1 and TRBJ2-7, the complete variable domain reads KAGVTQTPRYLIKTRGQQVTLSCSPISGHRSVSWYQQTPGQGLQFLFEYFSETQRNKGNFPGRFSGRQFSNSRSEMNVSTLELGDSALYLCASSPTGDEQYFGPGTRLTVT.

This clone was seen more than once but under ten times. The chain joins TRBV7-2 to TRBJ1-4, with TRBD1 as a possible D gene (5 bases). This CDR3 spans 16 amino acids. Trimming left V 0 bases short and J 7 bases short, with 15 bases between. Germline V gives CDR1 SGHTA, CDR2 FQGNSA. The CDR3 spells CASSLAPSGYGEKLFF. DNA for the CDR3: TGTGCCAGCAGCTTAGCCCCTTCAGGGTACGGTGAAAAACTGTTTTTT.

V is TRBV7-8 and J is TRBJ2-5, with 9 nucleotides matching TRBD2. This CDR3 is built from 18 residues. Germline assignment: CDR1 SGHVS and CDR2 FQNEAQ. The ends lost 5 bases at V and 5 bases at J; junction bases unmatched: 18. The CDR3, as DNA: TGTGCCAGCAGCCCGAGCGTCGGGGGAGCGGGGGGCAGGGAGACCCAGTACTTC. As protein: CASSPSVGGAGGRETQYF.

The chain couples TRBV3-1 (or the pseudogene TRBV3-2) to TRBJ2-7, with no clear D. Per germline, CDR1 LGHDT and CDR2 YNNKEL (reference sequence). V gave up 4 bases and J gave up 3 bases, with 22 bases separating them. The CDR3 sequence is 17 residues long. CDR3 coding DNA: TGTGCCAGCAGCCCGCGTGTGGTTCAAGAGAAAAACTACGAGCAGTACTTC. This codes for CASSPRVVQEKNYEQYF.

This chain connects TRBV7-9 to TRBJ2-4, with D possibly matching TRBD1 (6 bases). There are 15 residues in the CDR3. Trimming took 6 bases from V and 0 from J, leaving 12 bases between them. The germline CDR1 and CDR2 sequences are SEHNR and FQNEAQ (reference sequence). Written as DNA, the CDR3 is TGTGCCAGCAGTTCACAGGGCCTAGCCAAAAACATTCAGTACTTC. It yields the protein CASSSQGLAKNIQYF.

The chain joins TRBV5-8 to TRBJ2-5; a possible D gene is TRBD1 (6 bases). V shed 9 bases and J shed 2 bases, with 14 bases lying between them. Germline values: CDR1 SGHTS, CDR2 YDEGEE. The CDR3 extends over 13 amino acids. CDR3 nucleotides: TGTGCCACACATACAGGGAATCAAGAGACCCAGTACTTC. Translation gives CATHTGNQETQYF.

This chain links TRBV18 with TRBJ1-1, with 11 bases lining up with TRBD1. This CDR3 comprises 16 residues. Trimming cost V 6 bases and J 4 bases; bases outside gene matches: 10. The germline V gene has CDR1 KGHSH and CDR2 LQKENI. CDR3 residues: CASSPGQGAYGTEAFF. CDR3 nucleotides: TGTGCCAGCTCCCCCGGACAGGGGGCATATGGCACTGAAGCTTTCTTT.